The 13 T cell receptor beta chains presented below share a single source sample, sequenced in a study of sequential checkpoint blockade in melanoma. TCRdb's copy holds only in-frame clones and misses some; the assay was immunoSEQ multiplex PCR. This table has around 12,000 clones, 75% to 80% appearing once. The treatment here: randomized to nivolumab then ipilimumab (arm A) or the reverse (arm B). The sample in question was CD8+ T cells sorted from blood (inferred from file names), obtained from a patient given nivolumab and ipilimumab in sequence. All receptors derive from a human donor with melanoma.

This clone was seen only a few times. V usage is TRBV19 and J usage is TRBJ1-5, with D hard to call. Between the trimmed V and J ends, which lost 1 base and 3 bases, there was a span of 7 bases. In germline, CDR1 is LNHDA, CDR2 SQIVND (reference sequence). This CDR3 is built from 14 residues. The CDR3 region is CASSIGSSNQPQHF. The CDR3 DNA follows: TGTGCCAGTAGTATAGGGAGCTCCAATCAGCCCCAGCATTTT.

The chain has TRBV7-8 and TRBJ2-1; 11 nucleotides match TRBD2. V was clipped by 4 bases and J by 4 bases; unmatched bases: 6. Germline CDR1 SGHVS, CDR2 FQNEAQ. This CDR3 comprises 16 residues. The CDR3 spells CASSSTSGSYYNEQFF. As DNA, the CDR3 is TGTGCCAGCAGCTCAACTAGCGGGAGCTATTACAATGAGCAGTTCTTC.

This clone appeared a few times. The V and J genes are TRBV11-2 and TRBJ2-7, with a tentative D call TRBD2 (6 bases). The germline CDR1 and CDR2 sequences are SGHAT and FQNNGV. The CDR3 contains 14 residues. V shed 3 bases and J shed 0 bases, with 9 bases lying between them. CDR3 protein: CASSFGGTSYEQYF. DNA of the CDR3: TGTGCCAGCAGCTTTGGAGGGACCTCCTACGAGCAGTACTTC.

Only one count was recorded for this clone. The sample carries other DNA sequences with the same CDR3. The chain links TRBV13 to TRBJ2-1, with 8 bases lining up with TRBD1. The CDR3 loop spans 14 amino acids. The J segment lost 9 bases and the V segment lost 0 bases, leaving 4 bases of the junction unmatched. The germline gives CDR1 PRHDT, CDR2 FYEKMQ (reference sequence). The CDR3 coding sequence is TGTGCCAGCAGCTTAGGGCAGGGGGCTGTTGAGCAGTTCTTC. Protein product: CASSLGQGAVEQFF.

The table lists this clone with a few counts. The CDR3 coding sequence is TGTGCCAGCAGCTCGTCCCTCTCTGGAAACACCATATATTTT. Translated, it gives CASSSSLSGNTIYF. The chain links TRBV7-9 to TRBJ1-3, with D unclear. The CDR3 length is 14 residues. Germline V gene lookup returns CDR1 SEHNR and CDR2 FQNEAQ (reference sequence). Trimming took 4 bases from V and 0 from J, leaving 7 bases between them.

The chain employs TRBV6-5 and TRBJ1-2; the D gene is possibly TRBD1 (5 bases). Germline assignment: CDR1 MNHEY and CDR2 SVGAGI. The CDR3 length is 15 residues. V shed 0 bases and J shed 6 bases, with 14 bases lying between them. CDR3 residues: CASSYSSDSIDGYTF. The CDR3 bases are TGTGCCAGCAGTTACTCGAGCGACAGTATCGATGGCTACACCTTC.

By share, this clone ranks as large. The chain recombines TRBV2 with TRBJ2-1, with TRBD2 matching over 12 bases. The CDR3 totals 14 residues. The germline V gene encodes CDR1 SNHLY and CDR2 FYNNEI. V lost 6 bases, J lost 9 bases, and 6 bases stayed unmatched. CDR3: CASRTSGRVGEQFF. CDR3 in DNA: TGTGCCAGCAGGACTAGCGGGAGAGTGGGTGAGCAGTTCTTC.

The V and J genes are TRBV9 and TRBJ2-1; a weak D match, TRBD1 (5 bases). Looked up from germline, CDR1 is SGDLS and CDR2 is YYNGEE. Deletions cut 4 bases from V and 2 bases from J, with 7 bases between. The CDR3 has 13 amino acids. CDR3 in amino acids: CASSTDTYNEQFF. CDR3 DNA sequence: TGTGCCAGCAGCACGGACACCTACAATGAGCAGTTCTTC.

This chain's CDR3 is CASSQDQASEQYF. CDR3 bases: TGCGCCAGCAGCCAAGATCAAGCGTCCGAGCAGTACTTC. The genes are TRBV4-3 and TRBJ2-7; no clear D gene. The V end was cut by 0 bases, the J end by 6 bases, with 9 bases between. The CDR3 spans 13 residues. Per the germline V gene, CDR1 is LGHNA and CDR2 is YSLEER.

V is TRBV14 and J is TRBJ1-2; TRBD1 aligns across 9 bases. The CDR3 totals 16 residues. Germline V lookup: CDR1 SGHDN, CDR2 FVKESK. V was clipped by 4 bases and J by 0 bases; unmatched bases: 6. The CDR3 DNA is TGTGCCAGCAGCCGAGACAGGGGGTTAGCTAACTATGGCTACACCTTC. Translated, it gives CASSRDRGLANYGYTF.

CDR3 bases: TGTGCCAGCAGCTTAAACAGCAATGAGCAGTTCTTC. Residues: CASSLNSNEQFF. The J gene is TRBJ2-1, the V gene TRBV7-8, with D unresolved. This CDR3 has 12 amino acids. From germline, CDR1 is SGHVS and CDR2 FQNEAQ. V lost 2 bases and J lost 6, with 5 bases in between.

CDR3 sequence: CASRRPGTASLEAFF. CDR3 in DNA: TGTGCCAGCAGACGTCCCGGGACAGCCTCCCTAGAAGCTTTCTTT. The chain recombines TRBV28 with TRBJ1-1; 7 bases are a match to TRBD1. CDR3 length: 15 residues. J lost 8 bases, V lost 6 bases, and 15 bases had no gene match. Germline assignment: CDR1 MDHEN and CDR2 SYDVKM.

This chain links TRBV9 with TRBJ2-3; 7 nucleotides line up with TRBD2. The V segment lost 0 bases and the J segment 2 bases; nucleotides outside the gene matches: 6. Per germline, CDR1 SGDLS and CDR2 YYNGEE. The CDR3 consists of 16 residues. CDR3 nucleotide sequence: TGTGCCAGCAGCGTAGGGGCGGGAGAGGTCACAGATACGCAGTATTTT. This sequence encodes CASSVGAGEVTDTQYF.